This TCR beta chain was retrieved from a study of cytomegalovirus exposure and HLA in healthy donors. Concerning this clone itself: Its antigen is unknown.

Study results and caveats: The investigators catalogued 150 or so TCR beta chains as cytomegalovirus-associated. Association of a missense DCLRE1C variant with TCR beta V- and J-gene trimming was reported in a later analysis. Prediction of most subjects' HLA-A and HLA-B alleles by TCR beta sequences was reportedly accurate.

Germline V gene data show CDR1 as KGHSH and CDR2 as LQKENI. Between the trimmed V and J ends, which lost 2 bases and 5 bases, there was a span of 6 bases. The CDR3 extends over 12 amino acids. The PCR employed 60 Vbeta primers together with 13 Jbeta primers. The repertoire was sequenced with immunoSEQ multiplex PCR; TCRdb's copy has only in-frame clones and lacks some. The data show approximately 150,000 clones, and the top ten clones hold around 1.5%. V and J are TRBV18 and TRBJ2-5; no reliable D call. This sequence was found in a woman aged 45-65 years in good health and CMV-seronegative. The sequencing input was PBMCs. CDR3 protein: CASSPGRETQYF. For the CDR3, the DNA is TGTGCCAGCTCACCAGGCAGGGAGACCCAGTACTTC.